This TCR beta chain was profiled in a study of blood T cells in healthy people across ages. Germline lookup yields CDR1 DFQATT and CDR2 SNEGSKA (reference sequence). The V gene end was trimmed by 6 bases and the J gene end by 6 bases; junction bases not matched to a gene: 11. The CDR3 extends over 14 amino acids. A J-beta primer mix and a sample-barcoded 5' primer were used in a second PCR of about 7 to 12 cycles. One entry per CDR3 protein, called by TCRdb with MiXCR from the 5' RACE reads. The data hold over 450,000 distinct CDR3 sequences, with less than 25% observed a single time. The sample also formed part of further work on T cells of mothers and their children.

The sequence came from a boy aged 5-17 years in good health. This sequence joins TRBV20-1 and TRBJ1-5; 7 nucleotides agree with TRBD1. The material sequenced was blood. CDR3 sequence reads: CSAEGQEEGQPQHF. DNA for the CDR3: TGCAGTGCGGAAGGACAGGAAGAGGGTCAGCCCCAGCATTTT.